Here is one T cell receptor beta chain with its context. The CDR3 contains 13 residues. Germline lookup yields CDR1 SEHNR and CDR2 FQNEAQ (reference sequence). V was cut by 7 bases and J by 3 bases, with 10 bases left in between. These data are taken from a study of shared clonotypes between healthy human individuals. Authors' data handling: Quality scores were absent from the junction-only immunoSEQ sequences, so filtering differed. This table comes from immunoSEQ multiplex PCR, and its TCRdb copy is limited to in-frame clones, with some not included. V, J and clone size are taken as reported in that table, and D and trimming were inferred from the DNA itself. The sample has roughly 1,600,000 clones, 98% seen once.

Material: naive CD4+ T cells sorted from blood. The sample's subset: CD45RA+ positively selected. The chain recombines TRBV7-9 with TRBJ1-5, with D tentatively TRBD1 (6 bases). The receptor was derived from a man aged 30 to 39 in good health. This chain's CDR3 is CASTTGTNQPQHF. The DNA of the CDR3 is TGTGCCAGCACGACAGGCACCAATCAGCCCCAGCATTTT.